The following is a T cell receptor (beta chain) sequence with its context. The sample belongs to a study of blood T cell repertoires in COVID-19. With 5 bases clipped from V and 3 bases from J, the junction kept 11 bases outside the gene matches. The CDR3 has 16 residues. Per germline, CDR1 SEHNR and CDR2 FQNEAQ (reference sequence). As handled by the study authors: Amplifying reference gene primers gave estimates of nucleated cell counts. The table came from immunoSEQ multiplex PCR; TCRdb's copy has only in-frame clones and leaves some out. V and J calls and clone size are as listed in that table; D and trimming were resolved from the DNA. The data show about 170,000 clones, approximately 84% seen once. Seattle patients were enrolled during active infection and followed longitudinally.

The TCR was taken from an elderly woman with COVID-19, enrolled during active disease. The rearrangement uses TRBV7-9 and TRBJ2-3; 7 nucleotides match TRBD2. Sequencing input: peripheral blood. The CDR3 sequence is CASSQAPSGGTDTQYF. The CDR3 DNA reads TGTGCCAGCAGCCAAGCCCCCTCGGGGGGTACAGATACGCAGTATTTT.